This passage covers 32 T cell receptor beta chains from one sample sequenced in a study of blood T cell repertoires in COVID-19 (dated by TCRdb to 2020 to 2021). The library was obtained by the immunoSEQ multiplex PCR assay. Not all clones reach the TCRdb copy of this immuneACCESS table, which keeps in-frame sequences only. Checked studies attribute under half of the gap to unresolved V genes and leave the rest unexplained. The sample contains about 180,000 clones, about 83% of them found a single time. Jointly, the top ten make up less than 2% of the sample. What was sequenced was peripheral blood. Receptor source: a human donor in a cohort sampled during active COVID-19.

This sequence joins TRBV19 and TRBJ1-2, with 7 bases aligning to TRBD1. The germline V gene encodes CDR1 LNHDA and CDR2 SQIVND (reference sequence). Trimming at V came to 7 bases and at J to 6 bases, leaving 5 bases not matched to a gene. There are 12 residues in the CDR3. CDR3 residues: CASITTGHGYTF. CDR3 bases: TGTGCCAGTATTACGACAGGGCATGGCTACACCTTC.

The rearrangement joins TRBV7-6 to TRBJ1-2; a possible D gene is TRBD1 (6 bases). The germline V and J ends were trimmed by 0 bases and 4 bases, with 6 bases remaining between them. Germline values: CDR1 SGHVS, CDR2 FNYEAQ. The CDR3 sequence is 13 residues long. The CDR3 is CASSLADSYGYTF. The CDR3 DNA is TGTGCCAGCAGCTTAGCGGACAGCTATGGCTACACCTTC. The whole variable domain, remainder taken from reference TRBV7-6 and TRBJ1-2, is GAGVSQSPRYKVTKRGQDVALRCDPISGHVSLYWYRQALGQGPEFLTYFNYEAQQDKSGLPNDRFSAERPEGSISTLTIQRTEQRDSAMYRCASSLADSYGYTFGSGTRLTVV.

This clone was counted only a few times. The chain has TRBV2 and TRBJ1-2; tentatively, D is TRBD1 (5 bases). Germline V gene lookup returns CDR1 SNHLY and CDR2 FYNNEI. V dropped 2 bases and J dropped 4 bases, with 14 bases sitting between them. This CDR3 has 15 amino acids. The CDR3 coding sequence is TGTGCCAGCAGTGAATCGGAGGGGAGAGCCTATGGCTACACCTTC. Translating gives CASSESEGRAYGYTF.

Here the CDR3 DNA reads TGTGCCATCAGTGATACGGACAGGAGCTATCAGCCCCAGCATTTT. Protein sequence: CAISDTDRSYQPQHF. The rearrangement joins TRBV10-3 to TRBJ1-5; TRBD1 agrees at 7 bases. This CDR3 region has 15 residues. Germline V gives CDR1 ENHRY, CDR2 SYGVKD. V shed 3 bases, J shed 5 bases, and the junction held 7 bases outside the gene matches.

The chain is built from TRBV4-3 and TRBJ2-2; 9 nucleotides line up with TRBD2. This CDR3 is 18 amino acids long. CDR1 LGHNA and CDR2 YSLEER come from the germline V gene. V lost 0 bases and J lost 0; bases outside the gene matches: 5. In DNA, the CDR3 is TGCGCCAGCAGCCAAGATCTACTAGCGGGTCCGAACACCGGGGAGCTGTTTTTT. This encodes CASSQDLLAGPNTGELFF.

The rearrangement joins TRBV28 to TRBJ2-7; 10 bases agree with TRBD2. This CDR3 is 14 amino acids long. Unmatched junction bases numbered 6, after V lost 7 bases and J lost 3 bases. Germline CDR1 is MDHEN and CDR2 is SYDVKM. CDR3 in amino acids: CASTSAGGGYEQYF. CDR3 in DNA: TGTGCCAGCACCTCAGCGGGAGGGGGCTACGAGCAGTACTTC.

J is TRBJ2-2 and V is TRBV28; 9 nucleotides line up with TRBD1. The CDR3 has 18 residues. Per germline, CDR1 MDHEN and CDR2 SYDVKM. After removal of 5 bases from V and 0 bases from J, the junction contained 10 bases not matched to a gene. CDR3 region: CASSPYMGTGSNTGELFF. The CDR3 nucleotides read TGTGCCAGCAGTCCTTATATGGGGACAGGGTCGAACACCGGGGAGCTGTTTTTT.

The V gene is TRBV5-4, the J gene TRBJ1-2, with 9 bases fitting TRBD1. Germline CDR1 is SGHNT and CDR2 is YYREEE (reference sequence). The V segment lost 4 bases and the J segment 2 bases; nucleotides outside the gene matches: 9. The CDR3 length is 16 residues. CDR3 amino acids: CASSGGVGTGNYGYTF. The CDR3 DNA sequence: TGTGCCAGCAGCGGGGGGGTCGGGACAGGGAACTATGGCTACACCTTC.

The genes are TRBV6-6 and TRBJ2-5, with 9 positions matching TRBD1. There are 14 residues in the CDR3. Trimming took 5 bases from V and 5 from J; bases not matched to a gene: 6. Germline V gene lookup returns CDR1 MNHNY and CDR2 SVGAGI (reference sequence). Here the CDR3 DNA reads TGTGCCAGCAGTCCGGGACAGGGTAGGGAGACCCAGTACTTC. Its translation: CASSPGQGRETQYF.

The V call is TRBV6-5, the J call TRBJ2-6; 7 bases map to TRBD1. The germline V gene has CDR1 MNHEY and CDR2 SVGAGI. The junction had 5 bases not matched to a gene; V was cut back by 7 bases and J by 2 bases. CDR3 length: 15 residues. The CDR3 reads CASTRQGAGANVLTF. In DNA form, the CDR3 reads TGTGCCAGCACTCGACAGGGAGCTGGGGCCAACGTCCTGACTTTC.

V is TRBV6-5 and J is TRBJ1-6; D not resolved. Trimming removed 0 bases at V and 8 bases at J, with 11 bases between. The CDR3 contains 15 residues. Germline V gene lookup returns CDR1 MNHEY and CDR2 SVGAGI. The CDR3 DNA reads as TGTGCCAGCAGTTACTCTCTCGTGTTAGATTCACCCCTCCACTTT. This encodes CASSYSLVLDSPLHF.

This sequence joins TRBV18 and TRBJ1-1; D gene unclear. This CDR3 has 12 amino acids. Per germline, CDR1 KGHSH and CDR2 LQKENI. With 3 bases removed from V and 8 bases from J, the gap between germline ends came to 10 bases. CDR3 bases: TGTGCCAGCTCACCGCCACAATCAGAAGCTTTCTTT. Translating it yields CASSPPQSEAFF.

This sequence joins TRBV27 and TRBJ2-5; D unresolved. CDR3 length: 14 amino acids. CDR1 is MNHEY and CDR2 is SMNVEV in the germline V gene (reference sequence). V was cut by 5 bases and J by 1 base, with 11 bases left in between. This chain's CDR3 is CASSLSSVQETQYF. The CDR3 bases are TGTGCCAGCAGTCTCTCTTCCGTCCAAGAGACCCAGTACTTC.

The chain combines TRBV9 with TRBJ1-2, with 8 bases aligning to TRBD1. Per the germline V gene, CDR1 is SGDLS and CDR2 is YYNGEE. After removal of 3 bases from V and 3 bases from J, the junction contained 4 bases not matched to a gene. This CDR3 region has 14 residues. In nucleotides, the CDR3 is TGTGCCAGCAGCGCCGACAGGGGTGACTATGGCTACACCTTC. Its protein product is CASSADRGDYGYTF.

The chain recombines TRBV4-1 with TRBJ2-7; 8 bases are a match to TRBD2. With 1 base clipped from V and 5 bases from J, the junction kept 4 bases outside the gene matches. Germline lookup yields CDR1 MGHRA and CDR2 YSYEKL. The CDR3 length is 14 residues. Here the CDR3 DNA reads TGCGCCAGCAGCCAAGGAGCGGGGGCGAACGAGCAGTACTTC. Encoded protein: CASSQGAGANEQYF.

This clone has a handful of counts. The rearrangement uses TRBV10-1 and TRBJ2-2; 8 bases are shared with TRBD1. Per germline, CDR1 WNHNN and CDR2 SYGVQD (reference sequence). Trimming cost V 3 bases and J 6 bases; bases outside gene matches: 6. This CDR3 region has 15 residues. CDR3 DNA: TGCGCCAGCAGTGACGGACAGGGAAAGTCCGGGGAGCTGTTTTTT. Residues: CASSDGQGKSGELFF.

The rearrangement joins TRBV5-4 to TRBJ2-1; 10 bases map to TRBD1. The CDR3 has 15 amino acids. CDR1 and CDR2 from the germline V gene are SGHNT and YYREEE (reference sequence). Unmatched junction bases numbered 3, after V lost 3 bases and J lost 3 bases. This CDR3 reads CASSWDRGIYNEQFF. The CDR3 DNA reads TGTGCCAGCAGCTGGGACAGGGGTATCTACAATGAGCAGTTCTTC.

The rearrangement joins TRBV2 to TRBJ1-1, with 8 nucleotides matching TRBD1. V dropped 6 bases and J dropped 0; count of bases not matched to a gene: 6. This CDR3 spans 15 amino acids. Germline values: CDR1 SNHLY, CDR2 FYNNEI. The CDR3 sequence is CASRRTGLMNTEAFF. The CDR3 nucleotides read TGTGCCAGCAGGAGGACAGGGTTGATGAACACTGAAGCTTTCTTT.

The chain carries TRBV24-1 and TRBJ1-5; no definite D call. CDR1 and CDR2 from the germline V gene are KGHDR and SFDVKD. This CDR3 spans 16 amino acids. V was shortened by 4 bases and J by 7 bases, with 19 bases between the two germline ends. The CDR3 loop reads CATSDLGRPRYQPQHF. In DNA form, the CDR3 reads TGTGCCACCAGTGACCTCGGGAGGCCCAGGTACCAGCCCCAGCATTTT.

V gene TRBV6-5 combines with J gene TRBJ2-7, with TRBD2 as a possible D gene (7 bases). The V gene lost 4 bases and the J gene lost 3 bases, with 16 bases spanning the gap. Germline CDR1 is MNHEY and CDR2 is SVGAGI. CDR3 length equals 15 residues. The CDR3 loop reads CASSWGRGTGYEQYF. CDR3 DNA sequence: TGTGCCAGCAGTTGGGGGCGGGGGACGGGCTACGAGCAGTACTTC.

This chain joins TRBV2 and TRBJ1-5; D not resolved. The germline V gene encodes CDR1 SNHLY and CDR2 FYNNEI. The CDR3 has 12 residues. Trimming left V 6 bases short and J 8 bases short, with 11 bases between. CDR3 DNA sequence: TGTGCCAGCAGGAGGGAAAGGGAGCCCCAGCATTTT. Amino acid sequence: CASRREREPQHF.

The CDR3 loop is CASSLATYEKLFF. DNA for the CDR3: TGTGCCAGCAGCTTAGCCACATATGAAAAACTGTTTTTT. V is TRBV7-2 and J is TRBJ1-4; D not certain. The CDR3 runs 13 residues. Trimming took off 0 bases at V and 6 bases at J, with 5 bases between the two ends. Germline loops: CDR1 SGHTA, CDR2 FQGNSA.

This clone is a singleton in its sample. The genes are TRBV5-1 and TRBJ1-5; 11 bases align to TRBD1. The CDR3 spans 14 residues. CDR1 is SGHRS and CDR2 is YFSETQ in the germline V gene. The V segment lost 0 bases and the J segment 7 bases; nucleotides outside the gene matches: 0. DNA for the CDR3: TGCGCCAGCAGCTTGGGGGACAGGGGGCAGCCCCAGCATTTT. The encoded protein is CASSLGDRGQPQHF.

The rearrangement uses TRBV24-1 and TRBJ2-3; D remains ambiguous. CDR3 length: 13 amino acids. With 5 bases removed from V and 1 base from J, the gap between germline ends came to 6 bases. The V gene's germline CDR1 is KGHDR and CDR2 SFDVKD. The CDR3 protein is CATSGQGTDTQYF. Here the CDR3 DNA reads TGTGCCACCAGTGGGCAGGGCACAGATACGCAGTATTTT.

The chain is built from TRBV7-6 and TRBJ2-5; 10 nucleotides align to TRBD2. From germline, CDR1 is SGHVS and CDR2 FNYEAQ. J gave up 4 bases and V 0 bases, and 2 bases lay outside the gene matches. CDR3 length equals 15 residues. CDR3 sequence reads: CASSLAIAGGETQYF. The CDR3 DNA reads as TGTGCCAGCAGCTTAGCTATAGCGGGAGGAGAGACCCAGTACTTC.

Comment on this clone: The sample contains more than one DNA sequence encoding this CDR3. The chain uses TRBV19 and TRBJ2-7; 11 bases map to TRBD1. Germline assignment: CDR1 LNHDA and CDR2 SQIVND (reference sequence). Losses at the gene ends were 3 bases for V and 3 bases for J; bases not matched to a gene: 1. The CDR3 length is 14 residues. The CDR3 protein is CASSIGTGGYEQYF. The CDR3 coding sequence is TGTGCCAGTAGTATCGGGACAGGGGGCTACGAGCAGTACTTC. Full variable domain (outside the CDR3, taken from reference TRBV19 and TRBJ2-7): DGGITQSPKYLFRKEGQNVTLSCEQNLNHDAMYWYRQDPGQGLRLIYYSQIVNDFQKGDIAEGYSVSREKKESFPLTVTSAQKNPTAFYLCASSIGTGGYEQYFGPGTRLTVT.

This clone was observed a handful of times. The chain employs TRBV20-1 and TRBJ1-5; perhaps TRBD1 as D (6 bases). The CDR3 is 14 amino acids. CDR1 and CDR2 from the germline V gene are DFQATT and SNEGSKA (reference sequence). The V end lost 3 bases, the J end lost 7 bases, and 16 bases lay between the germline ends. The CDR3 DNA reads as TGCAGTGCTAGTTTCAGGGGAGTATGGCAGCCCCAGCATTTT. It translates to CSASFRGVWQPQHF.

The rearrangement uses TRBV3-1 (or the pseudogene TRBV3-2) and TRBJ2-5, with D tentatively TRBD2 (5 bases). The CDR3 has 13 residues. Germline V gene sequence: CDR1 LGHDT, CDR2 YNNKEL (reference sequence). V shed 6 bases and J shed 2 bases, with 10 bases lying between them. The CDR3: CASSSRGQETQYF. For the CDR3, the DNA is TGTGCCAGCAGTAGCCGGGGTCAAGAGACCCAGTACTTC.

This clone was observed a few times. This chain joins TRBV6-1 and TRBJ1-1, with D hard to call. This CDR3 region has 14 residues. Per germline, CDR1 MNHNS and CDR2 SASEGT. V shed 1 base and J shed 0 bases, with 6 bases lying between them. CDR3 coding DNA: TGTGCCAGCAGTGAAGGGACTTTGAACACTGAAGCTTTCTTT. Its protein product is CASSEGTLNTEAFF.

The V call is TRBV10-1, the J call TRBJ2-7; D is unclear. With 3 bases removed from V and 2 bases from J, the gap between germline ends came to 11 bases. Germline loops: CDR1 WNHNN, CDR2 SYGVQD (reference sequence). This CDR3 has 14 amino acids. The CDR3 DNA is TGCGCCAGCAGTGAATGGTCAGGTGCCTACGAGCAGTACTTC. Amino acid sequence: CASSEWSGAYEQYF.

This clone was recorded a few times. J is TRBJ1-6 and V is TRBV29-1, with a possible D match to TRBD1 (6 bases). Germline V gene sequence: CDR1 SQVTM, CDR2 ANQGSEA. The V end lost 4 bases, the J end lost 2 bases, and 6 bases lay between the germline ends. The CDR3 covers 13 residues. The CDR3 reads CSVGQAYNSPLHF. The CDR3 coding sequence is TGCAGCGTTGGACAGGCCTATAATTCACCCCTCCACTTT.

This clone occurred a few times. The DNA for the CDR3 is TGTGCCAGCAGCTTAGGTGGCGGAGTCGCTAGCACAGATACGCAGTATTTT. This sequence encodes CASSLGGGVASTDTQYF. This chain links TRBV11-2 with TRBJ2-3, with unresolved D. Trimming removed 1 base at V and 0 bases at J, with 14 bases between. The germline gives CDR1 SGHAT, CDR2 FQNNGV. This CDR3 spans 17 amino acids.